Below, one TCR beta chain is given with its context. Trimming took off 4 bases at V and 0 bases at J, with 17 bases between the two ends. Germline V CDR1 and CDR2: SGHNT, YYREEE (reference sequence). The CDR3 has 16 residues. The sample belongs to a study of blood T cell repertoires in COVID-19. Study information: COVID-19 samples collected from the United States, Italy and Spain covered acute and convalescent phases. PBMCs, B-cell-depleted T cells, or T cells were the source of the cDNA or gDNA that made up the material.

As processed by the authors: Quantification of nucleated cells was approximated via reference gene primer amplification. TCRdb's table, derived via immunoSEQ multiplex PCR, lists solely in-frame clones and lacks some. V and J calls and clone size are given by that table; D and trimming were obtained from the DNA. The sample yields 85,000 to 130,000 clones, about 89% seen once. The TCR originated in a human donor in a cohort sampled during active COVID-19. Source material: peripheral blood. This chain connects TRBV5-4 to TRBJ2-7; a possible D gene is TRBD1 (6 bases). CDR3 DNA sequence: TGTGCCAGCAGCCCACAGGGATTACCCAGCTCCTACGAGCAGTACTTC. Translated: CASSPQGLPSSYEQYF.